This T cell receptor (beta chain) was captured in a study of blood T cell repertoires in COVID-19. Study processing details: Reference gene primers were amplified, and this amplification served to estimate nucleated cell counts. Some clones are missing from TCRdb's copy, which holds only in-frame ones; the method was immunoSEQ multiplex PCR. Clone size and the V and J calls come from that table; the DNA yielded D and trimming. The data show approximately 200,000 clones, with roughly 85% seen just once and about a tenth held by the top ten. Per germline, CDR1 PRHDT and CDR2 FYEKMQ (reference sequence). This CDR3 spans 15 amino acids. Trimming took 7 bases from V and 6 from J, leaving 19 bases between them.

The chain couples TRBV13 to TRBJ2-1; possibly TRBD2 for D (6 bases). This receptor was identified in a human donor with active or convalescent COVID-19. The donor label of this sample is uncertain. Source material: peripheral blood. The CDR3 spells CASTRGGNGPNEQFF. In nucleotides, the CDR3 is TGTGCCAGCACCCGAGGAGGGAATGGGCCCAATGAGCAGTTCTTC.